A single sample gave rise to the 28 T cell receptor beta chains below, sequenced in a study of CD8+ T cells in alopecia areata. Reverse transcribed after extraction, RNA yielded cDNA as the sequencing template. The protocol was immunoSEQ multiplex PCR, while the TCRdb copy is restricted to in-frame clones and leaves out a portion. This repertoire shows roughly 59,000 clones, 45% to 55% found once; its top ten account for about 15%. The source was CD8+ T cells sorted from blood, collected at week 0. The receptor source for this set is a human donor with alopecia areata.

V usage is TRBV9 and J usage is TRBJ2-7; D unclear. The CDR3 sequence is 13 residues long. V lost 0 bases to trimming and J lost 0 bases, with 4 bases between them. The germline CDR1 and CDR2 sequences are SGDLS and YYNGEE. The CDR3 sequence is CASSVDLSYEQYF. CDR3 DNA: TGTGCCAGCAGCGTAGATCTCTCCTACGAGCAGTACTTC.

The chain uses TRBV6-1 and TRBJ2-3; tentatively, D is TRBD2 (5 bases). This CDR3 region has 14 residues. V lost 8 bases and J 3 bases, leaving 15 bases between the germline ends. Germline assignment: CDR1 MNHNS and CDR2 SASEGT. Here the CDR3 reads CASGHPEGTDTQYF. The CDR3 nucleotides read TGTGCCAGCGGCCACCCAGAGGGTACAGATACGCAGTATTTT.

The genes are TRBV27 and TRBJ2-7; no reliable D call. The CDR3 is 13 amino acids. Trimming removed 8 bases from V and 6 bases from J, with 17 bases in between. Germline V gene sequence: CDR1 MNHEY, CDR2 SMNVEV (reference sequence). The CDR3 bases are TGTGCCAGCGCCCCTTCTGTGGTTATCGAGCAGTACTTC. Amino acid sequence: CASAPSVVIEQYF.

This clone has only one observation. The rearrangement uses TRBV19 and TRBJ2-7; D remains unclear. Trimming shortened V by 6 bases and J by 4 bases, and 7 bases separated the two germline ends. Looked up from germline, CDR1 is LNHDA and CDR2 is SQIVND (reference sequence). The CDR3 sequence is 11 residues long. CDR3 bases: TGTGCCAGTAGGTGGGGATACGAGCAGTACTTC. Amino acids: CASRWGYEQYF.

The chain uses TRBV7-6 and TRBJ2-7; 11 bases match TRBD2. This CDR3 is built from 17 residues. With 3 bases clipped from V and 4 bases from J, the junction kept 11 bases outside the gene matches. Germline loops: CDR1 SGHVS, CDR2 FNYEAQ. The CDR3: CASSLGNRLAGSYEQYF. The CDR3, as DNA: TGTGCCAGCAGCTTGGGGAACCGACTAGCGGGGTCATACGAGCAGTACTTC.

The V gene is TRBV28, the J gene TRBJ2-2; D perhaps matches TRBD2 (6 bases). This CDR3 is built from 15 residues. Trimming shortened V by 8 bases and J by 1 base, and 14 bases separated the two germline ends. Germline CDR1 MDHEN, CDR2 SYDVKM. CDR3 amino acids: CASAGRTLNTGELFF. CDR3 coding DNA: TGTGCCAGCGCGGGGAGGACTCTGAACACCGGGGAGCTGTTTTTT.

This clone was recorded a few times. The chain combines TRBV15 with TRBJ2-4; weak D call: TRBD2 (6 bases). The length of the CDR3 is 15 residues. The germline V gene encodes CDR1 LNHNV and CDR2 YYDKDF (reference sequence). V was cut by 4 bases and J by 8 bases, with 18 bases left in between. The CDR3 sequence: CATSTGLYTRDIQYF. CDR3 nucleotides: TGTGCCACCAGCACGGGACTTTACACCCGAGACATTCAGTACTTC.

This clone turned up a few times. This rearrangement joins TRBV28 to TRBJ1-2, with D unresolved. The V gene's germline CDR1 is MDHEN and CDR2 SYDVKM. CDR3 size: 13 residues. V gave up 2 bases and J gave up 7 bases, with 11 bases separating them. CDR3 residues: CASSLLPRSGYTF. CDR3 coding DNA: TGTGCCAGCAGTTTACTTCCGCGGTCTGGCTACACCTTC.

The chain couples TRBV4-1 to TRBJ1-1; the D gene is possibly TRBD1 (5 bases). Trimming shortened V by 3 bases and J by 4 bases, and 12 bases separated the two germline ends. The CDR3 covers 14 residues. Germline assignment: CDR1 MGHRA and CDR2 YSYEKL. Written as DNA, the CDR3 is TGCGCCAGCAGCCATGTGGCCGGGGCCACTGAAGCTTTCTTT. Translated, it gives CASSHVAGATEAFF.

The chain is built from TRBV29-1 and TRBJ1-2, with D uncertain. The germline V gene encodes CDR1 SQVTM and CDR2 ANQGSEA. The CDR3 is made up of 12 amino acids. V was trimmed by 7 bases and J by 2 bases, leaving 11 bases between them. The CDR3 loop reads CSAVSNNYGYTF. CDR3 nucleotides: TGCAGCGCTGTGTCGAACAACTATGGCTACACCTTC.

The J gene is TRBJ2-7, the V gene TRBV10-3; 10 nucleotides agree with TRBD2. Germline assignment: CDR1 ENHRY and CDR2 SYGVKD. Unmatched junction bases numbered 3, after V lost 8 bases and J lost 2 bases. The CDR3 consists of 13 residues. The CDR3 DNA follows: TGTGCCATCTCTAGCGGGAGCACCTACGAGCAGTACTTC. It is translated as CAISSGSTYEQYF.

This chain links TRBV30 with TRBJ2-1; the match to TRBD2 covers 9 bases. Per the germline V gene, CDR1 is GTSNPN and CDR2 is SVGIG (reference sequence). The CDR3 is made up of 12 amino acids. The junction had 8 bases not matched to a gene; V was cut back by 1 base and J by 16 bases. Here the CDR3 DNA reads TGTGCCTGGAGTGAAGGTGCGGGAGGGCCCTTCTTC. The encoded protein is CAWSEGAGGPFF.

This clone showed up just once. The chain employs TRBV9 and TRBJ1-1; 8 positions agree with TRBD1. The germline gives CDR1 SGDLS, CDR2 YYNGEE. CDR3 length: 15 residues. Germline trimming cut 3 bases from V and 3 bases from J; bases unmatched to any gene: 7. CDR3 in DNA: TGTGCCAGCAGCGGCGACAGGGGAGGGGACACTGAAGCTTTCTTT. Its protein product is CASSGDRGGDTEAFF.

The gene calls are TRBV9 and TRBJ1-1, with D possibly matching TRBD1 (6 bases). Germline V gene lookup returns CDR1 SGDLS and CDR2 YYNGEE. Trimming removed 3 bases from V and 3 bases from J, with 9 bases in between. There are 13 residues in the CDR3. The CDR3 loop is CASSASGDTEAFF. The DNA of the CDR3 is TGTGCCAGCAGCGCCTCAGGGGACACTGAAGCTTTCTTT.

J is TRBJ1-2 and V is TRBV27; perhaps TRBD1 as D (6 bases). The CDR3 consists of 14 residues. V lost 4 bases, J lost 4 bases, and 13 bases lay in between. The germline V gene encodes CDR1 MNHEY and CDR2 SMNVEV (reference sequence). The CDR3 region has the DNA TGTGCCAGCAGTTACAGGGCCCTTCTCTATGGCTACACCTTC. Encoded protein: CASSYRALLYGYTF.

The chain uses TRBV29-1 and TRBJ1-2, with D possibly matching TRBD1 (6 bases). Germline values: CDR1 SQVTM, CDR2 ANQGSEA. Trimming took 4 bases from V and 4 from J, leaving 13 bases between them. The CDR3 runs 13 residues. This CDR3 reads CSVVGGVGYGYTF. DNA of the CDR3: TGCAGCGTTGTGGGGGGCGTAGGCTATGGCTACACCTTC. Filled out from reference TRBV29-1 and TRBJ1-2, the complete variable domain reads SAVISQKPSRDICQRGTSLTIQCQVDSQVTMMFWYRQQPGQSLTLIATANQGSEATYESGFVIDKFPISRPNLTFSTLTVSNMSPEDSSIYLCSVVGGVGYGYTFGSGTRLTVV.

V and J are TRBV7-2 and TRBJ2-3; 14 bases fit TRBD2. CDR1 and CDR2 from the germline V gene are SGHTA and FQGNSA. The CDR3 loop spans 18 amino acids. Trimming removed 3 bases from V and 1 base from J; junction bases left unmatched: 6. For the CDR3, the DNA is TGTGCCAGCAGCTTGCCCCAGGGACTAGCGGGAGGCACAGATACGCAGTATTTT. Protein sequence: CASSLPQGLAGGTDTQYF. The full variable domain, in which reference TRBV7-2 and TRBJ2-3 provide the parts outside the CDR3, is GAGVSQSPSNKVTEKGKDVELRCDPISGHTALYWYRQSLGQGLEFLIYFQGNSAPDKSGLPSDRFSAERTGGSVSTLTIQRTQQEDSAVYLCASSLPQGLAGGTDTQYFGPGTRLTVL.

This chain links TRBV4-1 with TRBJ1-4; tentative D call: TRBD1 (6 bases). CDR3 length equals 13 residues. V lost 6 bases and J lost 8, with 13 bases in between. CDR1 is MGHRA and CDR2 is YSYEKL in the germline V gene. The CDR3 here is CASRREGGEKLFF. The CDR3 region has the DNA TGCGCCAGCAGGAGGGAGGGGGGAGAAAAACTGTTTTTT.

The rearrangement uses TRBV25-1 and TRBJ2-7, with D perhaps TRBD2 (6 bases). The CDR3 is 15 residues long. Per germline, CDR1 MGHDK and CDR2 SYGVNS. Between the trimmed V and J ends, which lost 2 bases and 3 bases, there was a span of 14 bases. The CDR3 reads CASSEGVNGGYEQYF. CDR3 sequence (DNA): TGTGCCAGCAGTGAAGGAGTTAACGGGGGCTACGAGCAGTACTTC.

Notes on this clone: A junction boundary mismatches the germline segment, possibly from a read error. This sequence joins TRBV9 and TRBJ2-1; 7 bases are a match to TRBD2. The germline CDR1 and CDR2 sequences are SGDLS and YYNGEE. This CDR3 spans 16 amino acids. CDR3 DNA sequence: TGTGCCGGCAGCGTAGTAGGAGCGGGAAGGGGTTATGAGCAGTTCTTC. As protein: CAGSVVGAGRGYEQFF. Full variable domain (remainder filled in from reference TRBV9 and TRBJ2-1): DSGVTQTPKHLITATGQRVTLRCSPRSGDLSVYWYQQSLDQGLQFLIQYYNGEERAKGNILERFSAQQFPDLHSELNLSSLELGDSALYFCAGSVVGAGRGYEQFFGPGTRLTVL.

The table lists this clone with a few counts. The genes are TRBV29-1 and TRBJ1-3; D uncertain. V was clipped by 7 bases and J by 0 bases, with 7 bases between them. This CDR3 is built from 12 residues. Germline CDR1 reads SQVTM; CDR2 reads ANQGSEA. The CDR3 region is CSAGVSGNTIYF. For the CDR3, the DNA is TGCAGCGCCGGTGTCTCTGGAAACACCATATATTTT.

CDR3 bases: TGTGCCTGGAGTCTCGGGGGGGAGGGTAGCGGTTACGAGCAGTACTTC. Its translation: CAWSLGGEGSGYEQYF. This sequence joins TRBV30 and TRBJ2-7, with 8 bases that match TRBD2. CDR1 is GTSNPN, CDR2 SVGIG, per germline (reference sequence). Trimming at V came to 2 bases and at J to 4 bases, leaving 13 bases not matched to a gene. The length of the CDR3 is 16 residues.

The gene calls are TRBV29-1 and TRBJ2-1; D is unresolved. The CDR3 covers 12 residues. Germline assignment: CDR1 SQVTM and CDR2 ANQGSEA. V lost 7 bases to trimming and J lost 4 bases, with 11 bases between them. The CDR3 bases are TGCAGCGCCTGGACGGTTTACAATGAGCAGTTCTTC. Its protein product is CSAWTVYNEQFF.

DNA for the CDR3: TGTGCCAGCAGCCCCCAAGCGGGAGGGCCCTTCTACGAGCAGTACTTC. This encodes CASSPQAGGPFYEQYF. The chain recombines TRBV7-2 with TRBJ2-7; TRBD2 matches at 10 bases. The germline V gene has CDR1 SGHTA and CDR2 FQGNSA. Trimming cost V 5 bases and J 3 bases; bases outside gene matches: 10. The CDR3 consists of 16 residues.

The chain links TRBV29-1 to TRBJ1-2; 8 nucleotides align to TRBD1. CDR3 size: 12 residues. J lost 3 bases, V lost 7 bases, and 4 bases had no gene match. Germline CDR1 is SQVTM and CDR2 is ANQGSEA. CDR3 DNA sequence: TGCAGCGCTATACAGGGGGACTATGGCTACACCTTC. This translates into CSAIQGDYGYTF.

The rearrangement joins TRBV6-5 to TRBJ2-7; D perhaps matches TRBD2 (6 bases). Germline-derived CDR1 and CDR2 are MNHEY and SVGAGI. This CDR3 contains 13 residues. Trimming removed 3 bases from V and 7 bases from J, with 13 bases in between. The DNA for the CDR3 is TGTGCCAGCAGTTATGGTCCTCGGGGGGAGCAGTACTTC. Its protein is CASSYGPRGEQYF.

The chain couples TRBV6-5 to TRBJ2-2; D is ambiguous. Germline V gives CDR1 MNHEY, CDR2 SVGAGI. The CDR3 length is 14 residues. Trimming removed 0 bases from V and 7 bases from J, with 9 bases in between. The DNA of the CDR3 is TGTGCCAGCAGTTACTCGCGCCGCGGCGGGGAGCTGTTTTTT. It codes for CASSYSRRGGELFF.

This clone turned up a few times. The chain is built from TRBV29-1 and TRBJ2-1, with 7 bases aligning to TRBD2. The V segment lost 6 bases and the J segment 7 bases; nucleotides outside the gene matches: 6. Germline CDR1 and CDR2: SQVTM and ANQGSEA. This CDR3 is 12 amino acids long. The CDR3 reads CSVRELLNEQFF. Here the CDR3 DNA reads TGCAGCGTGCGGGAGCTGTTGAATGAGCAGTTCTTC.